The 13 T cell receptor beta chains in this list originate from one sample, sequenced in a study of T cell repertoires in cytomegalovirus infection. TCRdb reanalysed the reads using MiXCR and keeps one entry per CDR3 protein. This table has a few hundred thousand distinct CDR3 sequences, 9.5% appearing once. The sample taken for sequencing was PBMCs. These receptors all stem from a human donor in good health (CMV status not recorded). Some clones in this sample may be carry-over from other donors' samples.

The sample holds many counts of this clonotype. This rearrangement joins TRBV18 to TRBJ2-7, with D perhaps TRBD2 (7 bases). CDR1 and CDR2 from the germline V gene are KGHSH and LQKENI. The CDR3 consists of 15 residues. Trimming took off 6 bases at V and 2 bases at J, with 17 bases between the two ends. CDR3 nucleotides: TGTGCCAGCTCGGTTTCCGGGGGGCTGACCTACGAGCAGTACTTC. Its protein is CASSVSGGLTYEQYF.

This clonotype was seen many times. V gene TRBV7-8 combines with J gene TRBJ2-1; 9 bases match TRBD2. This CDR3 contains 17 residues. V shed 1 base and J 10 bases; nucleotides not matched to a gene: 14. Germline loops: CDR1 SGHVS, CDR2 FQNEAQ. The CDR3 DNA is TGTGCCAGCAGCTTAGGGGTGTTGGCGGGAGGGCAAAAAGAGCAGTTCTTC. Translating it yields CASSLGVLAGGQKEQFF.

In regard to this clonotype: A much larger clone differs by one base, so this may be a read error. V and J are TRBV28 and TRBJ1-3; no reliable D call. The germline V gene has CDR1 MDHEN and CDR2 SYDVKM. This CDR3 comprises 15 residues. CDR3 DNA: TGTGCCGGCAGTTTTGGGCAATGGAGTCAAAACACCATATATTTT. This encodes CAGSFGQWSQNTIYF.

This clonotype has ten or more counts. This chain uses TRBV7-2 with TRBJ2-1; D may match TRBD1 or TRBD2 (6 bases each). The germline CDR1 and CDR2 sequences are SGHTA and FQGNSA. V lost 4 bases, J lost 8 bases, and 18 bases lay in between. The CDR3 has 15 amino acids. The CDR3 protein is CASSSIRGRKDEQFF. As DNA, the CDR3 is TGTGCCAGCAGCTCTATCCGGGGGCGCAAGGATGAGCAGTTCTTC.

This clonotype was seen ten or more times. The chain carries TRBV18 and TRBJ1-3; D perhaps matches TRBD1 (6 bases). The V and J ends lost 2 bases and 2 bases respectively, with 19 bases between them. The CDR3 is 18 amino acids. Germline-derived CDR1 and CDR2 are KGHSH and LQKENI. CDR3 DNA sequence: TGTGCCAGCTCACCAACCGTTTTTACAGGGAAACCTGGAAACACCATATATTTT. As protein: CASSPTVFTGKPGNTIYF. Based on the CDR3 plus reference TRBV18 and TRBJ1-3, the full variable domain is NAGVMQNPRHLVRRRGQEARLRCSPMKGHSHVYWYRQLPEEGLKFMVYLQKENIIDESGMPKERFSAEFPKEGPSILRIQQVVRGDSAAYFCASSPTVFTGKPGNTIYFGEGSWLTVV.

This clonotype was detected ten times or more. This rearrangement joins TRBV7-2 to TRBJ2-7; TRBD2 matches 14 bases. The CDR3 is 18 residues long. V shed 4 bases, J shed 5 bases, and the junction held 13 bases outside the gene matches. CDR1 is SGHTA, CDR2 FQGNSA, per germline. CDR3 sequence: CASSSRSGTSGSPNEQYF. For the CDR3, the DNA is TGTGCCAGCAGCTCGAGGAGCGGGACTAGCGGGAGCCCCAACGAGCAGTACTTC.

This clonotype has at least ten counts. V is TRBV7-2 and J is TRBJ1-6; 8 nucleotides line up with TRBD1. This CDR3 has 13 amino acids. The germline gives CDR1 SGHTA, CDR2 FQGNSA. The V segment lost 8 bases and the J segment 10 bases; nucleotides outside the gene matches: 7. CDR3: CASLGQGESPLHF. The DNA for the CDR3 is TGTGCCAGCCTCGGACAGGGTGAATCACCCCTCCACTTT.

A few counts support this clonotype. This chain connects TRBV27 to TRBJ1-6; TRBD1 matches at 9 bases. This CDR3 has 18 amino acids. The junction had 14 bases not matched to a gene; V was cut back by 4 bases and J by 7 bases. The V gene's germline CDR1 is MNHEY and CDR2 SMNVEV (reference sequence). The CDR3 here is CASSSYGTGYRRNSPLHF. The CDR3 bases are TGTGCCAGCAGTTCATACGGGACAGGGTACCGGCGGAATTCACCCCTCCACTTT.

This clonotype appeared many times. Here the CDR3 DNA reads TGTGCCAGCAGCTTAGGTGATCGCAATCAGCCCCAGCATTTT. Protein product: CASSLGDRNQPQHF. The chain combines TRBV7-2 with TRBJ1-5; unclear D gene. The CDR3 loop spans 14 amino acids. Germline loops: CDR1 SGHTA, CDR2 FQGNSA. Trimming removed 1 base from V and 2 bases from J, with 6 bases in between.

This clonotype was picked up a small number of times. The junction shows a germline mismatch at one end, possibly a read error. The chain joins TRBV24-1 to TRBJ2-2, with TRBD1 as a possible D gene (6 bases). Per the germline V gene, CDR1 is KGHDR and CDR2 is SFDVKD. This CDR3 contains 15 residues. CDR3 nucleotides: TGTGCCACCAGTGATCCCACAGGGAACCCCGGGGAGCTGTTTTTT. Translation: CATSDPTGNPGELFF.

The chain has TRBV29-1 and TRBJ2-4; perhaps D is TRBD1 or TRBD2 (6 bases each). The germline V gene encodes CDR1 SQVTM and CDR2 ANQGSEA. This CDR3 is 14 amino acids long. The V and J ends lost 4 bases and 8 bases respectively, with 18 bases between them. In DNA form, the CDR3 reads TGCAGCGTTGGTGGAGGGGACAAAAATTACATTCAGTACTTC. Translation: CSVGGGDKNYIQYF. The complete variable domain, with remaining parts taken from reference TRBV29-1 and TRBJ2-4, reads SAVISQKPSRDICQRGTSLTIQCQVDSQVTMMFWYRQQPGQSLTLIATANQGSEATYESGFVIDKFPISRPNLTFSTLTVSNMSPEDSSIYLCSVGGGDKNYIQYFGAGTRLSVL.

This clonotype was recorded a few times. The rearrangement links TRBV6-1 to TRBJ1-5; D is unresolved. CDR3 length equals 18 residues. V dropped 2 bases and J dropped 0 bases, with 17 bases sitting between them. Per germline, CDR1 MNHNS and CDR2 SASEGT. The CDR3 loop is CASSELWALTYSNQPQHF. DNA for the CDR3: TGTGCCAGCAGTGAATTATGGGCCTTGACGTATAGCAATCAGCCCCAGCATTTT.

The V and J genes are TRBV7-2 and TRBJ1-5; TRBD1 matches 8 bases. CDR3 length equals 14 residues. Germline V CDR1 and CDR2: SGHTA, FQGNSA. The junction had 5 bases not matched to a gene; V was cut back by 5 bases and J by 5 bases. The CDR3 bases are TGTGCCAGCAGCGGACAGGGCTTGCATCAGCCCCAGCATTTT. It specifies CASSGQGLHQPQHF. Full variable domain (missing parts from reference TRBV7-2 and TRBJ1-5): GAGVSQSPSNKVTEKGKDVELRCDPISGHTALYWYRQSLGQGLEFLIYFQGNSAPDKSGLPSDRFSAERTGGSVSTLTIQRTQQEDSAVYLCASSGQGLHQPQHFGDGTRLSIL.